These 27 T cell receptor beta chains originate from one sample sequenced in a study of blood T cell repertoires in COVID-19. Measured with immunoSEQ multiplex PCR; TCRdb has only the in-frame clones, and not every one. The sample includes about 150,000 clones, 85% to 95% of them seen just once. The material sequenced was peripheral blood. The receptor set was obtained from a man over 45 with acute or convalescent COVID-19.

The chain has TRBV4-1 and TRBJ2-7; 8 positions agree with TRBD1. V shed 9 bases and J 5 bases; nucleotides not matched to a gene: 12. Germline CDR1 reads MGHRA; CDR2 reads YSYEKL. CDR3 size: 14 residues. CDR3 nucleotide sequence: TGCGCCAGAATGATAAGGACAGGGATCAACGAGCAGTACTTC. As protein: CARMIRTGINEQYF.

This chain uses TRBV28 with TRBJ1-5, with D perhaps TRBD1 (5 bases). Trimming took 7 bases from V and 5 from J, leaving 12 bases between them. Germline CDR1 is MDHEN and CDR2 is SYDVKM. This CDR3 contains 13 residues. CDR3 in DNA: TGTGCCAGCAAACAGGCAATAGATCAGCCCCAGCATTTT. Residues: CASKQAIDQPQHF.

Here the CDR3 DNA reads TGTGCCACCAGTGACCCAACAGGGTATGGGGGCTACACCTTC. Translating it yields CATSDPTGYGGYTF. The chain links TRBV24-1 to TRBJ1-2; TRBD1 might be the D (6 bases). V was shortened by 4 bases and J by 8 bases, with 16 bases between the two germline ends. This CDR3 region has 14 residues. Per the germline V gene, CDR1 is KGHDR and CDR2 is SFDVKD.

The CDR3 loop reads CASRDTSAGVNEQFF. The CDR3 coding sequence is TGTGCCAGCAGAGACACTAGCGCCGGAGTTAATGAGCAGTTCTTC. This rearrangement joins TRBV27 to TRBJ2-1; 7 bases fit TRBD2. The V segment lost 6 bases and the J segment 7 bases; nucleotides outside the gene matches: 12. This CDR3 comprises 15 residues. Germline CDR1 reads MNHEY; CDR2 reads SMNVEV (reference sequence).

CDR3 in DNA: TGTGCCAGCAGTTTTAAGCCAGGGGACACTGAAGCTTTCTTT. Protein: CASSFKPGDTEAFF. This chain connects TRBV7-2 to TRBJ1-1, with D perhaps TRBD1 (6 bases). In germline, CDR1 is SGHTA, CDR2 FQGNSA. V shed 6 bases and J shed 3 bases, with 14 bases lying between them. CDR3 size: 14 residues. Full variable domain (outside the CDR3, taken from reference TRBV7-2 and TRBJ1-1): GAGVSQSPSNKVTEKGKDVELRCDPISGHTALYWYRQSLGQGLEFLIYFQGNSAPDKSGLPSDRFSAERTGGSVSTLTIQRTQQEDSAVYLCASSFKPGDTEAFFGQGTRLTVV.

V is TRBV6-5 and J is TRBJ1-2, with 7 bases matching TRBD1. Trimming cost V 4 bases and J 2 bases; bases outside gene matches: 4. The germline CDR1 and CDR2 sequences are MNHEY and SVGAGI. This CDR3 comprises 14 residues. The CDR3 bases are TGTGCCAGCAGTTCCCAACAGGGGAACTATGGCTACACCTTC. Protein product: CASSSQQGNYGYTF.

The chain joins TRBV9 to TRBJ2-1; tentatively, D is TRBD2 (6 bases). CDR3 length equals 15 residues. Per the germline V gene, CDR1 is SGDLS and CDR2 is YYNGEE. V was clipped by 4 bases and J by 2 bases, with 13 bases between them. CDR3 sequence (DNA): TGTGCCAGCAGCCCAGGAGGGGCGGCCTACAATGAGCAGTTCTTC. Translating it yields CASSPGGAAYNEQFF.

This clone was picked up one time. V gene TRBV7-2 combines with J gene TRBJ2-7; D perhaps matches TRBD1 (6 bases). V was shortened by 0 bases and J by 2 bases, with 11 bases between the two germline ends. The CDR3 is 15 amino acids. Germline assignment: CDR1 SGHTA and CDR2 FQGNSA. CDR3 bases: TGTGCCAGCAGCTTAGCTCAGGGGCCCGCCTACGAGCAGTACTTC. Translation gives CASSLAQGPAYEQYF.

This chain uses TRBV12-3 or TRBV12-4 with TRBJ2-1; 12 positions agree with TRBD2. This CDR3 has 13 residues. Losses at the gene ends were 6 bases for V and 10 bases for J; bases not matched to a gene: 4. CDR3 bases: TGTGCCAGCAGCCGACTAGCGGGGGTAGAGCAGTTCTTC. Its protein is CASSRLAGVEQFF.

The rearrangement joins TRBV7-9 to TRBJ1-1; TRBD1 is a possible D gene (6 bases). From germline, CDR1 is SEHNR and CDR2 FQNEAQ (reference sequence). CDR3 size: 14 residues. Trimming took off 1 base at V and 7 bases at J, with 13 bases between the two ends. This CDR3 reads CASSLVRPGVEAFF. The CDR3 nucleotides read TGTGCCAGCAGCTTAGTTCGCCCAGGGGTTGAAGCTTTCTTT. The full variable domain, completed using reference TRBV7-9 and TRBJ1-1, is DTGVSQNPRHKITKRGQNVTFRCDPISEHNRLYWYRQTLGQGPEFLTYFQNEAQLEKSRLLSDRFSAERPKGSFSTLEIQRTEQGDSAMYLCASSLVRPGVEAFFGQGTRLTVV.

The chain uses TRBV2 and TRBJ1-4; the match to TRBD1 covers 8 bases. V lost 8 bases, J lost 15 bases, and 8 bases stayed unmatched. Germline-derived CDR1 and CDR2 are SNHLY and FYNNEI. The CDR3 totals 11 residues. CDR3 sequence (DNA): TGTGCCAGCGCATTGGACAGGGCGGTGTTTTTT. This translates into CASALDRAVFF.

In this sample, this clone turned up once. The chain joins TRBV27 to TRBJ1-2; D is undetermined. Germline V gives CDR1 MNHEY, CDR2 SMNVEV (reference sequence). Trimming left V 2 bases short and J 6 bases short, with 13 bases between. This CDR3 contains 14 residues. CDR3: CASSLDGGSNGYTF. The CDR3 bases are TGTGCCAGCAGTTTAGACGGAGGGTCCAATGGCTACACCTTC.

Only a few counts were recorded for this clone. The rearrangement uses TRBV5-1 and TRBJ1-2; 7 nucleotides agree with TRBD1. J lost 7 bases, V lost 4 bases, and 13 bases had no gene match. From germline, CDR1 is SGHRS and CDR2 YFSETQ. This CDR3 has 15 amino acids. CDR3 nucleotides: TGCGCCAGCAGCCTCGGGACCCAGGGGGGAAGTGGCTACACCTTC. Amino acid sequence: CASSLGTQGGSGYTF.

The chain combines TRBV24-1 with TRBJ1-2; TRBD1 aligns across 7 bases. The CDR3 runs to 14 residues. The germline V gene has CDR1 KGHDR and CDR2 SFDVKD. V lost 1 base to trimming and J lost 8 bases; unmatched junction nucleotides: 6. Here the CDR3 DNA reads TGTGCCACCAGTGATTTCTCGACAGGGCAGGGCTACACCTTC. This sequence encodes CATSDFSTGQGYTF.

The chain couples TRBV9 to TRBJ2-5; no definite D call. V was pared by 0 bases and J by 1 base, with 7 bases between. Per germline, CDR1 SGDLS and CDR2 YYNGEE. The CDR3 sequence is 14 residues long. The CDR3 DNA sequence: TGTGCCAGCAGCGTAGGAGGCAGCCAAGAGACCCAGTACTTC. This sequence encodes CASSVGGSQETQYF.

This rearrangement joins TRBV5-4 to TRBJ1-6; 8 bases map to TRBD1. The CDR3 is made up of 15 amino acids. Per the germline V gene, CDR1 is SGHNT and CDR2 is YYREEE (reference sequence). V gave up 4 bases and J gave up 7 bases; unmatched junction bases: 7. The CDR3 sequence: CASSARDRWNSPLHF. CDR3 nucleotide sequence: TGTGCCAGCAGCGCACGGGACAGGTGGAATTCACCCCTCCACTTT.

V gene TRBV5-1 combines with J gene TRBJ2-7; 9 bases agree with TRBD1. CDR1 SGHRS and CDR2 YFSETQ come from the germline V gene. The CDR3 length is 14 residues. J lost 0 bases, V lost 7 bases, and 5 bases had no gene match. As DNA, the CDR3 is TGCGCCAGCTCCTGGACAGGGGCCTCCTACGAGCAGTACTTC. Protein product: CASSWTGASYEQYF.

The chain combines TRBV28 with TRBJ1-4; maybe TRBD1 (5 bases). CDR1 is MDHEN, CDR2 SYDVKM, per germline. Between the trimmed V and J ends, which lost 6 bases and 11 bases, there was a span of 16 bases. This CDR3 has 13 amino acids. The CDR3 sequence: CASRLTGPPKLFF. DNA for the CDR3: TGTGCCAGCAGACTCACAGGCCCGCCGAAACTGTTTTTT.

The chain uses TRBV28 and TRBJ2-2; 12 nucleotides agree with TRBD1. Looked up from germline, CDR1 is MDHEN and CDR2 is SYDVKM. This CDR3 has 15 residues. Trimming removed 4 bases from V and 7 bases from J; junction bases left unmatched: 4. This CDR3 reads CASSSGQGAGGELFF. CDR3 nucleotide sequence: TGTGCCAGCAGTTCGGGACAGGGGGCTGGCGGGGAGCTGTTTTTT.

This chain links TRBV7-3 with TRBJ2-5; possible D gene TRBD1, 6 bases. Trimming shortened V by 2 bases and J by 2 bases, and 9 bases separated the two germline ends. Germline V lookup: CDR1 SGHTA, CDR2 FQGTGA. The CDR3 has 14 residues. The CDR3 protein is CASSLGDTQETQYF. The DNA of the CDR3 is TGTGCCAGCAGCTTAGGGGACACACAAGAGACCCAGTACTTC.

In this sample, this clone turned up once. V is TRBV5-8 and J is TRBJ2-1; D is possibly TRBD2 (5 bases). Trimming shortened V by 2 bases and J by 8 bases, and 17 bases separated the two germline ends. CDR3 length: 15 residues. Germline V lookup: CDR1 SGHTS, CDR2 YDEGEE. CDR3 bases: TGTGCCAGCAGCTTCGACGGGGTGGTAGGCTATGAGCAGTTCTTC. It codes for CASSFDGVVGYEQFF.

The genes are TRBV5-1 and TRBJ1-1; D is possibly TRBD1 (6 bases). The CDR3 totals 16 residues. The germline V and J ends were trimmed by 1 base and 0 bases, with 13 bases remaining between them. Germline loops: CDR1 SGHRS, CDR2 YFSETQ. As DNA, the CDR3 is TGCGCCAGCAGCTTGCACGGACAGACTATGAACACTGAAGCTTTCTTT. Its protein is CASSLHGQTMNTEAFF.

The V call is TRBV7-9, the J call TRBJ2-3; 10 nucleotides line up with TRBD1. The V and J ends lost 1 base and 3 bases, in that order; junction bases with no gene match: 4. Germline V gives CDR1 SEHNR, CDR2 FQNEAQ (reference sequence). This CDR3 is built from 16 residues. The CDR3 here is CASSLVGTGATDTQYF. The CDR3 bases are TGTGCCAGCAGCTTAGTCGGGACAGGGGCTACAGATACGCAGTATTTT.

This rearrangement joins TRBV4-1 to TRBJ1-2; tentative D call: TRBD1 (5 bases). The V and J ends lost 3 bases and 7 bases respectively, with 15 bases between them. Germline V gene data show CDR1 as MGHRA and CDR2 as YSYEKL. The CDR3 spans 14 residues. The CDR3 region is CASSQQVSQGGYTF. The DNA for the CDR3 is TGCGCCAGCAGCCAGCAGGTCTCGCAGGGTGGCTACACCTTC.

The V call is TRBV20-1, the J call TRBJ2-7, with D possibly being TRBD1 (6 bases). The CDR3 runs 12 residues. CDR1 DFQATT and CDR2 SNEGSKA come from the germline V gene (reference sequence). The ends were cut back, 3 bases at V and 5 bases at J, with 11 bases in the middle. CDR3 amino acids: CSASWAGDEQYF. The CDR3 DNA follows: TGCAGTGCTAGTTGGGCAGGGGACGAGCAGTACTTC.

The gene calls are TRBV27 and TRBJ2-7, with a weak D call TRBD1 (7 bases). The CDR3 runs to 14 residues. V was pared by 8 bases and J by 2 bases, with 16 bases between. The germline V gene encodes CDR1 MNHEY and CDR2 SMNVEV (reference sequence). The CDR3 sequence: CASHTAGQTYEQYF. The CDR3, as DNA: TGTGCCAGCCATACCGCGGGACAGACCTACGAGCAGTACTTC.

V and J are TRBV7-2 and TRBJ1-4; TRBD1 matches at 7 bases. The V segment lost 6 bases and the J segment 1 base; nucleotides outside the gene matches: 5. The CDR3 length is 15 residues. Germline lookup yields CDR1 SGHTA and CDR2 FQGNSA. CDR3 DNA sequence: TGTGCCAGCAGAAAGGGGGCCGGAACTAATGAAAAACTGTTTTTT. Protein product: CASRKGAGTNEKLFF.